Each of the 20 T cell receptor beta chains below was sequenced from the same sample in a study of early T cells in non-severe SARS-CoV-2 infection (dated by TCRdb to the early 2020s). Receptor libraries were prepared by 5' RACE. Sequencer: NextSeq 500. The raw public reads went through TCRdb reprocessing: fastp at Q25, MiXCR clone calling, in-frame beta chains kept. A single entry per CDR3 protein holds the most common genes and DNA from its merged rows. The sample profile shows about 50,000 distinct CDR3 sequences; around 14% of them were found once. About 10% of the sample comes from the top ten. Sequenced input: whole blood. The receptor set was obtained from an adult who was a healthcare worker with PCR-confirmed SARS-CoV-2 infection or an uninfected control (not recorded which).

The J gene is TRBJ2-5, the V gene TRBV29-1; D remains unclear. The ends were cut back, 5 bases at V and 5 bases at J, with 3 bases in the middle. Germline-derived CDR1 and CDR2 are SQVTM and ANQGSEA. The CDR3 totals 9 residues. CDR3 bases: TGCAGCGTTTCGGAGACCCAGTACTTC. It specifies CSVSETQYF.

This clonotype was seen ten or more times. V usage is TRBV28 and J usage is TRBJ1-5, with TRBD1 identical over 9 bases. The CDR3 is made up of 16 amino acids. Trimming removed 10 bases from V and 1 base from J; junction bases left unmatched: 11. Germline V gene data show CDR1 as MDHEN and CDR2 as SYDVKM. CDR3 sequence: CATLVPGQGSNQPQHF. The CDR3 bases are TGTGCCACCCTAGTACCGGGACAGGGAAGCAATCAGCCCCAGCATTTT. Variable domain in full (rest from reference TRBV28 and TRBJ1-5): DVKVTQSSRYLVKRTGEKVFLECVQDMDHENMFWYRQDPGLGLRLIYFSYDVKMKEKGDIPEGYSVSREKKERFSLILESASTNQTSMYLCATLVPGQGSNQPQHFGDGTRLSIL.

The chain has TRBV27 and TRBJ2-3, with TRBD1 identical over 7 bases. This CDR3 contains 15 residues. The J segment lost 1 base and the V segment lost 2 bases, leaving 3 bases of the junction unmatched. Per germline, CDR1 MNHEY and CDR2 SMNVEV (reference sequence). DNA of the CDR3: TGTGCCAGCAGTTTAGGGGACAGTGGCACAGATACGCAGTATTTT. This gives the protein CASSLGDSGTDTQYF.

This clonotype was seen only a few times. V gene TRBV10-2 combines with J gene TRBJ2-2; D unresolved. The CDR3 extends over 13 amino acids. Trimming removed 6 bases from V and 5 bases from J, with 10 bases in between. Germline CDR1 and CDR2: WSHSY and SAAADI. CDR3 nucleotides: TGCGCCAGCAGGGGCGGTTTTACCGGGGAGCTGTTTTTT. It codes for CASRGGFTGELFF.

The J gene is TRBJ1-1, the V gene TRBV29-1; D is ambiguous. Germline-derived CDR1 and CDR2 are SQVTM and ANQGSEA. The CDR3 length is 12 residues. CDR3 region: CTASTWDTEAFF. CDR3 in DNA: TGCACCGCCTCAACTTGGGACACTGAAGCTTTCTTT.

CDR3 residues: CASSEGRLLNTEAFF. The CDR3 DNA follows: TGTGCCAGCAGCGAGGGACGGCTACTGAACACTGAAGCTTTCTTT. The chain carries TRBV9 and TRBJ1-1; TRBD1 might be the D (5 bases). This CDR3 comprises 15 residues. Germline CDR1 is SGDLS and CDR2 is YYNGEE. Trimming removed 3 bases from V and 0 bases from J, with 12 bases in between. Looking up the rest from reference TRBV9 and TRBJ1-1 gives the full variable domain: DSGVTQTPKHLITATGQRVTLRCSPRSGDLSVYWYQQSLDQGLQFLIQYYNGEERAKGNILERFSAQQFPDLHSELNLSSLELGDSALYFCASSEGRLLNTEAFFGQGTRLTVV.

This clonotype was detected many times. The chain joins TRBV27 to TRBJ1-2; TRBD1 is a possible D gene (6 bases). CDR1 is MNHEY and CDR2 is SMNVEV in the germline V gene (reference sequence). Trimming shortened V by 2 bases and J by 6 bases, and 7 bases separated the two germline ends. This CDR3 spans 12 amino acids. CDR3 nucleotides: TGTGCCAGCAGTTTAAGGGGGGATGGCTACACCTTC. This sequence encodes CASSLRGDGYTF.

This clonotype came up many times. The V call is TRBV19, the J call TRBJ2-4, with 10 bases matching TRBD1. The V gene's germline CDR1 is LNHDA and CDR2 SQIVND (reference sequence). The CDR3 is made up of 15 amino acids. Trimming at V came to 6 bases and at J to 2 bases, leaving 4 bases not matched to a gene. CDR3 DNA sequence: TGTGCCAGTAGACGACAGGGGGCGACCAAAAACATTCAGTACTTC. This encodes CASRRQGATKNIQYF.

This clonotype was found many times. The chain is built from TRBV28 and TRBJ1-5; tentatively, D is TRBD1 (6 bases). The CDR3 has 14 residues. Germline CDR1 reads MDHEN; CDR2 reads SYDVKM. The V gene lost 5 bases and the J gene lost 0 bases, with 8 bases spanning the gap. The DNA for the CDR3 is TGTGCCAGCAGTAGCAGGGGTAGCAATCAGCCCCAGCATTTT. Its translation is CASSSRGSNQPQHF.

This clonotype was recorded a few times. V usage is TRBV12-3 or TRBV12-4 and J usage is TRBJ2-7; TRBD2 matches 12 bases. The CDR3 length is 14 residues. V trimming: 5 bases; J trimming: 4 bases; junction bases outside the gene matches: 3. The chain's CDR3 is CASSPGLAGYEQYF. The CDR3 DNA follows: TGTGCCAGCAGTCCGGGACTAGCGGGTTACGAGCAGTACTTC.

This chain uses TRBV7-2 with TRBJ2-3; 9 nucleotides align to TRBD2. V was pared by 7 bases and J by 1 base, with 12 bases of the junction left unmatched. From germline, CDR1 is SGHTA and CDR2 FQGNSA. The CDR3 consists of 17 residues. The CDR3 DNA reads as TGTGCCAGCATCCCAAAGGTCAGCGGGGGGCGCACAGATACGCAGTATTTT. Encoded protein: CASIPKVSGGRTDTQYF.

This clonotype has ten or more counts. The chain couples TRBV19 to TRBJ2-2, with 9 bases matching TRBD2. CDR1 and CDR2 (germline): LNHDA, SQIVND (reference sequence). Trimming cost V 6 bases and J 0 bases; bases outside gene matches: 2. There are 15 residues in the CDR3. The CDR3 bases are TGTGCCAGTAGGGTAGCGGGGGCGAACACCGGGGAGCTGTTTTTT. Amino acid sequence: CASRVAGANTGELFF.

This clonotype was seen ten or more times. The chain is built from TRBV6-1 and TRBJ1-1; D not certain. V lost 1 base and J 2 bases, leaving 11 bases between the germline ends. CDR1 and CDR2 (germline): MNHNS, SASEGT. The CDR3 is made up of 15 amino acids. Here the CDR3 DNA reads TGTGCCAGCAGTGAAGAAATAGGGTATAACACTGAAGCTTTCTTT. Translation gives CASSEEIGYNTEAFF.

The chain recombines TRBV6-5 with TRBJ1-1, with TRBD1 identical over 10 bases. Looked up from germline, CDR1 is MNHEY and CDR2 is SVGAGI. V trimming: 5 bases; J trimming: 5 bases; junction bases outside the gene matches: 8. This CDR3 has 15 amino acids. Here the CDR3 reads CASSTQTGGRTEAFF. The DNA for the CDR3 is TGTGCCAGCAGTACCCAGACAGGGGGCCGAACTGAAGCTTTCTTT.

This clonotype was picked up many times. The chain employs TRBV12-5 and TRBJ2-5, with 7 nucleotides matching TRBD1. Germline values: CDR1 LGHNT, CDR2 FRNRAP. V trimming: 7 bases; J trimming: 2 bases; junction bases outside the gene matches: 7. The CDR3 runs to 14 residues. The CDR3 sequence is CASALGQPQETQYF. CDR3 bases: TGTGCTAGTGCCCTGGGACAGCCTCAAGAGACCCAGTACTTC. Supplemented by reference TRBV12-5 and TRBJ2-5, the full variable domain reads DARVTQTPRHKVTEMGQEVTMRCQPILGHNTVFWYRQTMMQGLELLAYFRNRAPLDDSGMPKDRFSAEMPDATLATLKIQPSEPRDSAVYFCASALGQPQETQYFGPGTRLLVL.

This clonotype was picked up a small number of times. The rearrangement joins TRBV6-5 to TRBJ2-7; tentative D call: TRBD1 (6 bases). Trimming took off 5 bases at V and 4 bases at J, with 18 bases between the two ends. The CDR3 has 15 residues. Germline V gene sequence: CDR1 MNHEY, CDR2 SVGAGI. This CDR3 is CASSEARTVRYEQYF. The CDR3 nucleotides read TGTGCCAGCAGTGAAGCCCGGACAGTGCGGTACGAGCAGTACTTC.

The V call is TRBV20-1, the J call TRBJ1-1; possibly TRBD1 for D (5 bases). Germline CDR1 and CDR2: DFQATT and SNEGSKA (reference sequence). This CDR3 has 14 residues. The V end was cut by 6 bases, the J end by 0 bases, with 14 bases between. CDR3: CSAREAGLNTEAFF. CDR3 bases: TGCAGTGCCAGGGAGGCAGGTCTGAACACTGAAGCTTTCTTT.

Only one count was recorded for this clonotype. The chain uses TRBV29-1 and TRBJ1-1, with D perhaps matching TRBD1 (6 bases). CDR1 and CDR2 from the germline V gene are SQVTM and ANQGSEA. Trimming stripped 7 bases from V and 4 bases from J, with 16 bases between. The CDR3 has 13 residues. The CDR3 loop is CSAGQGRATEAFF. The CDR3, as DNA: TGCAGCGCCGGGCAGGGGCGTGCCACTGAAGCTTTCTTT. The entire variable domain, with the rest obtained from reference TRBV29-1 and TRBJ1-1, is as follows: SAVISQKPSRDICQRGTSLTIQCQVDSQVTMMFWYRQQPGQSLTLIATANQGSEATYESGFVIDKFPISRPNLTFSTLTVSNMSPEDSSIYLCSAGQGRATEAFFGQGTRLTVV.

This clonotype was seen ten or more times. The J gene is TRBJ2-7, the V gene TRBV27; the D gene could be TRBD1 or TRBD2 (6 bases each). The CDR3 loop spans 16 amino acids. V lost 8 bases to trimming and J lost 1 base, with 21 bases between them. Germline loops: CDR1 MNHEY, CDR2 SMNVEV (reference sequence). CDR3 loop: CASGHHGQGGSYEQYF. CDR3 DNA: TGTGCCAGCGGGCATCACGGACAAGGGGGGTCCTACGAGCAGTACTTC.

The rearrangement joins TRBV12-3 or TRBV12-4 to TRBJ1-4, with TRBD1 as a possible D gene (5 bases). V was pared by 8 bases and J by 6 bases, with 10 bases between. The CDR3 consists of 12 residues. For the CDR3, the DNA is TGTGCCAGCGGGGGTGAAGATGAAAAACTGTTTTTT. Its protein is CASGGEDEKLFF.